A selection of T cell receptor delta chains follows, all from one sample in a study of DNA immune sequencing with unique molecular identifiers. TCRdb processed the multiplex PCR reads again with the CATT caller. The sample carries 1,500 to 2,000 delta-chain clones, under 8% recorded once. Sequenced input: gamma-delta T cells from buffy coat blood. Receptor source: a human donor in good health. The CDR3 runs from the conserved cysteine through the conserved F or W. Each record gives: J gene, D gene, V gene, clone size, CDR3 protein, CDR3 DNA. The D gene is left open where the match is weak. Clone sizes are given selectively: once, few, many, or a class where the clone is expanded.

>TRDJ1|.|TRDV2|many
CACDTIEPGAKKDTDKLIF
TGTGCCTGTGACACCATCGAGCCGGGGGCCAAGAAGGACACCGATAAACTCATCTTT
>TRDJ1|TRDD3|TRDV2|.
CACDSLPLSRRTGGSTDKLIF
TGTGCCTGTGACTCCCTCCCCCTTTCCCGCCGTACTGGGGGGTCCACCGATAAACTCATCTTT
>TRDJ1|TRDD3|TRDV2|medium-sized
CACDLLGDGKYTDKLIF
TGTGCCTGTGACCTACTGGGGGATGGAAAGTACACCGATAAACTCATCTTT
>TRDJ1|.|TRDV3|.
CALCPAWGSPYTDKLIF
TGTGCCTTGTGTCCTGCCTGGGGATCTCCGTACACCGATAAACTCATCTTT
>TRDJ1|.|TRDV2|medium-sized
CACDSLLGVYTDKLIF
TGTGCCTGTGACTCCCTTTTGGGGGTGTACACCGATAAACTCATCTTT
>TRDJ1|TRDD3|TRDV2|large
CACDTWGILDKLIF
TGTGCCTGTGACACTTGGGGGATCCTCGATAAACTCATCTTT
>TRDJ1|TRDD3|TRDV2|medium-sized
CACDKLGDTDKLIF
TGTGCCTGTGACAAGCTGGGGGACACCGATAAACTCATCTTT
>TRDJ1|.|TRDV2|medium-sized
CACDTVRPASPLGPPGKLIF
TGTGCCTGTGACACCGTACGCCCTGCTTCCCCCCTGGGGCCGCCCGGTAAACTCATCTTT
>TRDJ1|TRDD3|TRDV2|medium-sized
CACDRLGDRFTTDKLIF
TGTGCCTGTGACCGTCTGGGGGACCGATTTACCACCGATAAACTCATCTTT
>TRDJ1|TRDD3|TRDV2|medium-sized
CACDRLGITDKLIF
TGTGCCTGTGACAGGCTGGGGATAACCGATAAACTCATCTTT
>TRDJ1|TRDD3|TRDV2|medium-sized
CACDKLGDTGELIF
TGTGCCTGTGATAAACTGGGGGATACAGGGGAACTCATCTTT
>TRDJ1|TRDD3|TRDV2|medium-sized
CACDTVSGPTRGDTTDKLIF
TGTGCCTGTGACACTGTGTCTGGACCTACAAGGGGGGATACGACCGATAAACTCATCTTT
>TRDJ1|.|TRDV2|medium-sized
CACDSVPTPSKLIF
TGTGCCTGTGACAGCGTACCCACACCGAGTAAACTCATCTTT
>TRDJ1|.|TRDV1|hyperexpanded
CALGPFPAFLPFYTAGGYSKYTDKLIF
TGTGCTCTTGGGCCCTTCCCGGCCTTCCTACCCTTCTATACTGCGGGGGGATACTCCAAGTACACCGATAAACTCATCTTT
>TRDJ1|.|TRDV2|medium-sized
CACDLLIPTGELGVNTDKLIF
TGTGCCTGTGACCTCCTTATTCCTACGGGGGAACTGGGGGTCAACACCGATAAACTCATCTTT
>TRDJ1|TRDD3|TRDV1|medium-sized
CALGEQPDVYRLPGGWRAVPEDTDKLIF
TGTGCTCTTGGGGAACAGCCCGATGTGTATCGTCTTCCTGGGGGATGGAGGGCTGTACCTGAGGACACCGATAAACTCATCTTT
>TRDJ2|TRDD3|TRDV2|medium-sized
CACDQLLGGGTAQLFF
TGTGCCTGTGACCAGCTACTGGGGGGAGGGACAGCACAACTCTTCTTT
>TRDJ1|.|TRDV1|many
CALGPFLPSWGTAMYTDKLIF
TGTGCTCTTGGTCCCTTCCTTCCCTCCTGGGGGACAGCGATGTACACCGATAAACTCATCTTT
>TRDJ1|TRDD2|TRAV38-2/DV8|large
CAYRSAGRQPSYLYTDKLIF
TGTGCTTATAGGAGCGCGGGGAGACAGCCTTCCTACCTGTACACCGATAAACTCATCTTT
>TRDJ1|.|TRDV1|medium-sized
CALGDPPGLPPLYILYTDKLIF
TGTGCTCTTGGGGACCCCCCCGGCCTTCCCCCACTGTACATCTTGTACACCGATAAACTCATCTTT
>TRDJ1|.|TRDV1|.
CALGELNGRSGDTYTWTDKLIF
TGTGCTCTTGGGGAACTTAATGGAAGGAGTGGGGACACCTATACGTGGACCGATAAACTCATCTTT
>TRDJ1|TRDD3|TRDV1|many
CALGEPYKSAFPLYGIRTDKLIF
TGTGCTCTTGGGGAACCCTATAAGAGCGCCTTCCCCTTGTACGGGATACGGACCGATAAACTCATCTTT
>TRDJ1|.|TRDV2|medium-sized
CACDTVGAPSPTDKLIF
TGTGCCTGTGACACCGTAGGGGCCCCCAGCCCCACCGATAAACTCATCTTT
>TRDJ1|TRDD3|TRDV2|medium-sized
CACDPLLGDTREADKLIF
TGTGCCTGTGACCCCCTACTGGGGGATACGCGCGAGGCCGATAAACTCATCTTT
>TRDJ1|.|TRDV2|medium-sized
CACDTVSYVRGPEGTDKLIF
TGTGCCTGTGACACGGTCTCCTACGTTCGGGGACCCGAAGGCACCGATAAACTCATCTTT
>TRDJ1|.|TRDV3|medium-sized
CAFHLPTFPLSGGYKLIF
TGTGCCTTTCATCTCCCCACCTTCCCCCTCTCTGGGGGGTACAAACTCATCTTT
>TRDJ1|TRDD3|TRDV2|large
CACDTLLGDTYTDKLIF
TGTGCCTGTGACACTTTACTGGGGGATACGTACACCGATAAACTCATCTTT